The text below deals with one TCR beta chain. This clonotype came up many times. Its cognate antigen has yet to be identified. No quality values exist for individual bases; no much larger clone is one base distant. To test the sensitivity and accuracy of the pipeline, known numbers of KT2, a T cell clone whose TCR had already been sequenced, were spiked into unfractionated PBMC. KT2 cells were mixed with a fixed number of PBMC to create a range of KT2-to-PBMC ratios. V sheds 1 base and J sheds 6 bases, leaving 13 bases between their ends. The CDR3 runs 14 amino acids, cysteine and phenylalanine included. The entry retains the CDR3 DNA only, 42 bases that are in frame from base 1. For CDR1 and CDR2, the germline V gene lists SGHVS and FNYEAQ. The data were obtained in a study of quantifying T cell responses using KT2 cells (dated by TCRdb to about 2017). For the study in its entirety: RNA was DNase-treated and reverse transcribed with TCR alpha and beta constant-region primers, mostly using SuperScript III. Under optimum conditions, the efficiency of the T4 ligation step was estimated to be more than 8%. To prevent over-amplification, PCR2 was performed as a SYBR Green qPCR and halted at a predetermined fluorescence threshold.

The paper's findings and limits, for the study overall: No side-by-side comparison of the pipeline with other TCR sequencing techniques was included in the study. The numbers of KT2 alpha and beta sequences increased linearly with the number of input KT2 cells across several orders of magnitude. KT2 sequences were detected down to the lowest spike-in tested, about one KT2 cell per 100,000 PBMC. Saturation was seen in the detection of KT2 sequences when very high numbers of KT2 cells were spiked in.

Receptor amplification or capture employed UMI-ligation and nested PCR. A single-stranded oligonucleotide carrying the Illumina SP2 sequence and a UMI was ligated to the cDNA 3' end using T4 RNA ligase 1. PCR1 used roughly 4 cycles (98 degrees C 15 s, 69 degrees C 30 s, 72 degrees C 40 s), and the beta primer was an equimolar mix of RC1.1 and RC1.2 that covered TRBC1 and TRBC2. From PCR2 onward, TCR alpha and beta chains were processed separately, and sample indices and Illumina adaptors were added. Placed after an 8-base spacer, the UMI was made up of 12 random nucleotides arranged as two hexamers with a spacer between them. Sequencing was done on an Illumina MiSeq using v2 2x251 paired-end chemistry, usually with about a dozen samples per run. To increase diversity, 5-7% PhiX DNA was added to each sequencing library. Regarding the original processing steps: Raw reads were converted to FASTQ with bcl2fastq and demultiplexed by dual indices using Demultiplexor. V and J genes were assigned by Decombinator through tag matching that permitted a single base-pair mismatch. Collapsinator used UMIs to correct both sequencing errors and frequency errors arising from PCR heterogeneity. CDR3Translator converted Decombinator identifiers into nucleotide sequence, translated that sequence into amino acids, and extracted CDR3 based on C- and N-terminal motifs. A cluster of KT2 sequences that shared one unique molecular identifier was counted as a single distinct KT2 TCR. Through fastp at Q25 and MiXCR, TCRdb rebuilt clones from the public reads, retaining in-frame beta chains. Rows are unified per CDR3 protein, each entry keeping the most common DNA and genes. TCRdb, not the authors, supplied the V and J calls. The sample profile shows 45,000 to 65,000 distinct CDR3 sequences; roughly an eighth of them were found once. Together, the top ten hold roughly 9% of the sample.

This TCR was sampled from a human donor. The sequence is built from TRBV7-6 and TRBJ2-7, with TRBD2 as a weak D call on 5 bases. Input material: PBMCs spiked with cells of the T cell clone KT2. The sequenced DNA: TGTGCCAGCAGCTTAGAGAAGGGAGCGATCGAGCAGTACTTC. Its product reads: CASSLEKGAIEQYF.